The TCR beta chain described here comes from a study of blood T cell repertoires in COVID-19. Study details: Samples came from the United States, Italy and Spain, spanning acute and convalescent COVID-19. The analysed material was cDNA or gDNA that came from T cells, B-cell-depleted T cells, or PBMCs.

The repertoire was sequenced with immunoSEQ multiplex PCR; TCRdb's copy has only in-frame clones and lacks some. The table has 200,000 to 250,000 clones, around 90% seen once; the top ten hold more than 5.5%. The clonotype was recovered from a man aged 55-75 years who had recovered from COVID-19. The sequencing sample was made of peripheral blood.

CDR3 nucleotides: TGTGCCAGCAGCTTCGGGGGGCTAAGAGGCAATGAGCAGTTCTTC. It specifies CASSFGGLRGNEQFF. The rearrangement uses TRBV5-5 and TRBJ2-1; TRBD2 is a possible D gene (7 bases). The CDR3 spans 15 residues. V lost 2 bases to trimming and J lost 6 bases, with 15 bases between them. Germline CDR1 is SGHKS and CDR2 is YYEKEE (reference sequence).